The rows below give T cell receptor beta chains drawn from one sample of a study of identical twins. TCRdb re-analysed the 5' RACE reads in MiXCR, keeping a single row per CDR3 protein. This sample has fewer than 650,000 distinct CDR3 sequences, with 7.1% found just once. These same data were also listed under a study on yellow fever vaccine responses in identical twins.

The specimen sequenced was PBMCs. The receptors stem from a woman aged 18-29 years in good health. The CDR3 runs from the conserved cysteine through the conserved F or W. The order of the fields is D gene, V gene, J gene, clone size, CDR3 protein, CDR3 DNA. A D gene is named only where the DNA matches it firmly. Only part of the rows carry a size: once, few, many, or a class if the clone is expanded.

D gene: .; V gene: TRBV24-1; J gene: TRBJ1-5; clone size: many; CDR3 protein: CATSDDTGPTQPQHF; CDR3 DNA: TGTGCCACCAGTGACGATACAGGTCCTACACAGCCCCAGCATTTT
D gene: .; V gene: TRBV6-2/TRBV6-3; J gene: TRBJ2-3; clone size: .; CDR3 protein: CASSYPSGVGKSTDTQYF; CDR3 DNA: TGTGCCAGCAGTTATCCCTCGGGAGTGGGGAAGAGCACAGATACGCAGTATTTT
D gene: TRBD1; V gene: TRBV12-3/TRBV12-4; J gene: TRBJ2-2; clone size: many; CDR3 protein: CASSSRTGGVIGELFF; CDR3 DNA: TGTGCCAGCAGCTCCCGGACAGGGGGCGTTATCGGGGAGCTGTTTTTT
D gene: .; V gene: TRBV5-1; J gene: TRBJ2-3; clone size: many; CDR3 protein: CASSLARGDTDTQYF; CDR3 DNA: TGCGCCAGCAGCTTGGCCAGAGGTGACACAGATACGCAGTATTTT
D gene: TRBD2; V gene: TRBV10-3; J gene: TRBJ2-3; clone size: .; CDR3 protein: CAISVRGGATDTQYF; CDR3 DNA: TGTGCCATCAGTGTCCGCGGGGGGGCCACAGATACGCAGTATTTT
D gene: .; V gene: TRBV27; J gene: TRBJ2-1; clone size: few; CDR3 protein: CASSLSGPTYNEQFF; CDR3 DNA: TGTGCCAGCAGTTTATCGGGCCCTACCTACAATGAGCAGTTCTTC
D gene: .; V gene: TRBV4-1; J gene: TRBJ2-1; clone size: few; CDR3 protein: CASSQEDGGRNEQFF; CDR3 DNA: TGCGCCAGCAGCCAAGAGGACGGCGGACGAAATGAGCAGTTCTTC
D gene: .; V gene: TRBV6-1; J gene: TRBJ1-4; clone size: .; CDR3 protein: CASRVDTGREKLFF; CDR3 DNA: TGTGCCAGCAGGGTGGACACCGGACGGGAAAAACTGTTTTTT
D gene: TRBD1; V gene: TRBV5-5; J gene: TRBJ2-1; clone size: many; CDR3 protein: CASSFGQGLYNEQFF; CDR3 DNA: TGTGCCAGCAGCTTCGGACAGGGGTTATACAATGAGCAGTTCTTC
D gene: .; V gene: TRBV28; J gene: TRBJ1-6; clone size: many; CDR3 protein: CASSLEGSNSPLHF; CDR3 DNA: TGTGCCAGCAGTTTAGAGGGAAGTAATTCACCCCTCCACTTT
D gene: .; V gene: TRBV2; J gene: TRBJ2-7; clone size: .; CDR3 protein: CASSDGLDSYEQYF; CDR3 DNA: TGTGCCAGCAGTGATGGTCTAGATTCTTACGAGCAGTACTTC
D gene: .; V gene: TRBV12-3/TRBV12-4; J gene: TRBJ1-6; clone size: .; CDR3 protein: CASSFRIGLDSPLHF; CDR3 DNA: TGTGCCAGCAGTTTTAGGATCGGGTTGGATTCACCCCTCCACTTT
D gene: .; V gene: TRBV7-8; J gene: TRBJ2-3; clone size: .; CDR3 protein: CASSFPDGDSKVDTQYF; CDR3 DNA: TGTGCCAGCAGCTTCCCTGATGGGGACTCCAAGGTGGATACGCAGTATTTT
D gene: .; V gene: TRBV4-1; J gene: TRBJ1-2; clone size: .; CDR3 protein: CASSQPGYYGYTF; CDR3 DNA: TGCGCCAGCAGCCAACCAGGGTACTATGGCTACACCTTC
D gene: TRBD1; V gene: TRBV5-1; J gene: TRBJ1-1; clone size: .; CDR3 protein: CASSLATGGTEAFF; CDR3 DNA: TGCGCCAGCAGCTTGGCCACAGGGGGAACTGAAGCTTTCTTT
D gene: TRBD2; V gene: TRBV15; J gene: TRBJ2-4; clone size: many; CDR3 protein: CATSSGGRAFGAKNIQYF; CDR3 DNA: TGTGCCACCAGCAGTGGCGGGAGGGCGTTTGGAGCCAAAAACATTCAGTACTTC
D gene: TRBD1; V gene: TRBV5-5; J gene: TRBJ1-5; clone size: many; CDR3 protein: CASSPGQGKSNQPQHF; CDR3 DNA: TGTGCCAGCAGCCCCGGACAGGGAAAGAGCAATCAGCCCCAGCATTTT
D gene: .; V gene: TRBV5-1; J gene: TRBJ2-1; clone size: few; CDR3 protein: CASSLEGTGYNEQFF; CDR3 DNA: TGCGCCAGCAGCTTGGAGGGAACAGGTTACAATGAGCAGTTCTTC
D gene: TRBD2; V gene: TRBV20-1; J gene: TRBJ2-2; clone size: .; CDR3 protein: CSARDRAGGHTGELFF; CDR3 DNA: TGCAGTGCTAGAGATCGGGCGGGGGGGCACACCGGGGAGCTGTTTTTT
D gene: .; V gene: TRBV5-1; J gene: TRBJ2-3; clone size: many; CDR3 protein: CASSLALVSLADTQYF; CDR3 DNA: TGCGCCAGCAGCTTGGCTCTAGTCAGTTTGGCAGATACGCAGTATTTT
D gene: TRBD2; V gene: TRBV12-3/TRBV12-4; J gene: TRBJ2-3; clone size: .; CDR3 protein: CASSSSGDTDTQYF; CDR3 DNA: TGTGCCAGCAGTTCTAGCGGTGACACAGATACGCAGTATTTT
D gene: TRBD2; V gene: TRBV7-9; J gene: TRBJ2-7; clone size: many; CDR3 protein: CASSRGLAGLYEQYF; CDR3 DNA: TGTGCCAGCAGCCGGGGACTAGCGGGACTCTACGAGCAGTACTTC
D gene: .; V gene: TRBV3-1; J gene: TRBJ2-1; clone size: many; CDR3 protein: CASSQGQRGEQFF; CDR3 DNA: TGTGCCAGCAGCCAAGGCCAGCGCGGTGAGCAGTTCTTC
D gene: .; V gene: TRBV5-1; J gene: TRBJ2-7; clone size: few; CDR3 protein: CASSNGLTYEQYF; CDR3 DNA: TGCGCCAGCAGCAACGGACTTACCTACGAGCAGTACTTC
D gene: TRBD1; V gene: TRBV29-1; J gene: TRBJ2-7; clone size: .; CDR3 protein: CSVVGQGLGEQYF; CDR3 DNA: TGCAGCGTTGTGGGACAGGGGCTCGGCGAGCAGTACTTC
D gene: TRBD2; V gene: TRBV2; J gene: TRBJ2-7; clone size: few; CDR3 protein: CASSESGGRYEQYF; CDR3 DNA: TGTGCCAGCAGTGAATCTGGCGGGAGGTACGAGCAGTACTTC
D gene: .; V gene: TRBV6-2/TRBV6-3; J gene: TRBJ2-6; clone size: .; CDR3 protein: CASRSQRGHKPSGANVLTF; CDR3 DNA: TGTGCCAGCAGATCCCAGAGGGGACATAAACCCTCTGGGGCCAACGTCCTGACTTTC
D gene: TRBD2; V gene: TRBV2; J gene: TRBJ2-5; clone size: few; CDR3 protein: CASPGTGTRSWETQYF; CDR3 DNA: TGTGCCAGCCCCGGGACCGGGACTAGGTCGTGGGAGACCCAGTACTTC
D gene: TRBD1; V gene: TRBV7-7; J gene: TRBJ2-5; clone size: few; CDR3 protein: CASSLTGQGETQYF; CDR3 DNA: TGTGCCAGCAGCCTAACGGGACAGGGAGAGACCCAGTACTTC
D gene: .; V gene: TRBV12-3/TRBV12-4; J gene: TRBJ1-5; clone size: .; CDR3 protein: CASSFGAGSQPQHF; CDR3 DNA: TGTGCCAGCAGTTTCGGGGCAGGGAGTCAGCCCCAGCATTTT
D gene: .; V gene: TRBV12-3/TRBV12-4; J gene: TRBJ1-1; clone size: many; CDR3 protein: CASSAHSNTEAFF; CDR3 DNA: TGTGCCAGCAGTGCCCACAGTAACACTGAAGCTTTCTTT
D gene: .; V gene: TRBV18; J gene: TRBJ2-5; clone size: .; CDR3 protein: CASSPGNGGVQETQYF; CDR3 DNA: TGTGCCAGCTCACCGGGGAACGGAGGCGTTCAAGAGACCCAGTACTTC
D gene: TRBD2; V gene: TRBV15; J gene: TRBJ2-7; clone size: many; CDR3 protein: CATSRVTSGTNYEQYF; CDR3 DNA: TGTGCCACCAGCAGAGTAACTAGCGGGACCAACTACGAGCAGTACTTC
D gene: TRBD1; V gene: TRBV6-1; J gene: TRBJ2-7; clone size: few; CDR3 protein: CASREPGQGVYEQYF; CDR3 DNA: TGTGCCAGCAGAGAGCCGGGACAGGGGGTCTACGAGCAGTACTTC
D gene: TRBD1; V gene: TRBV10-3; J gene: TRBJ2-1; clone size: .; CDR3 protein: CAISGQGSSYNEQFF; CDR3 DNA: TGTGCCATCAGCGGACAGGGGAGCTCCTACAATGAGCAGTTCTTC
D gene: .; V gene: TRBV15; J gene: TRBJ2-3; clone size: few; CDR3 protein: CATSGGGADTQYF; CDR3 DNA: TGTGCCACCAGCGGAGGGGGGGCAGATACGCAGTATTTT
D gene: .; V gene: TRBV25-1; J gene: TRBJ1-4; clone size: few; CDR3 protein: CASSGESGQLSTNEKLFF; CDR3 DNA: TGTGCCAGCAGTGGCGAATCCGGACAGCTTTCAACTAATGAAAAACTGTTTTTT
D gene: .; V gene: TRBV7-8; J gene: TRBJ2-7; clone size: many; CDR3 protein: CASSLAGHEQYF; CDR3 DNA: TGTGCCAGCAGCTTAGCGGGGCACGAGCAGTACTTC
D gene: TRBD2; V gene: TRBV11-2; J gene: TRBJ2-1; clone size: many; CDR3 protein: CASSPGTSGGANNEQFF; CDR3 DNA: TGTGCCAGCAGCCCAGGGACTAGCGGGGGGGCGAACAATGAGCAGTTCTTC
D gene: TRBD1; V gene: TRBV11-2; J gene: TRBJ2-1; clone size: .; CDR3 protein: CASSPQGFHEQFF; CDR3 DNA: TGTGCCAGCAGCCCACAGGGGTTCCATGAGCAGTTCTTC
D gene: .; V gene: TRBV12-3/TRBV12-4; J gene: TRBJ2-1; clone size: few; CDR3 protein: CASSPRDNLFRGDNEQFF; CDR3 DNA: TGTGCCAGCAGTCCTCGGGACAATCTCTTTCGCGGGGACAATGAGCAGTTCTTC
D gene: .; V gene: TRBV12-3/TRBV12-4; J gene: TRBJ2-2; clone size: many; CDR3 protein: CASTPTNTGELFF; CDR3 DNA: TGTGCCAGCACCCCGACAAACACCGGGGAGCTGTTTTTT
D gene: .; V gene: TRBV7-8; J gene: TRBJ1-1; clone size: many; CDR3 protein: CASSLQGRGTEAFF; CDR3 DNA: TGTGCCAGCAGCTTACAGGGCAGGGGCACTGAAGCTTTCTTT
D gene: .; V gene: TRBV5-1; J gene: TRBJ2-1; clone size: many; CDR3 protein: CASSLVGVNEQFF; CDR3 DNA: TGCGCCAGCAGCTTGGTAGGGGTCAATGAGCAGTTCTTC